The rows below give T cell receptor beta chains drawn from one sample of a study of blood T cell repertoires in COVID-19. The protocol was immunoSEQ multiplex PCR, while the TCRdb copy is restricted to in-frame clones and leaves out a portion. The sample records roughly 290,000 clones, about 89% being singletons. Sequencing used peripheral blood. The receptors shown here come from a woman between 45 and 65 years old who had recovered from COVID-19. CDR3s include the opening cysteine and the closing phenylalanine or tryptophan. Fields, in order: clone size, J gene, V gene, D gene, CDR3 DNA, CDR3 protein. D genes are given only for firm matches. Size is stated for part of the rows, as once, few or many counts, or as a class when the clone is expanded.

NA	TRBJ1-5	TRBV19	NA	TGTGCCAGTAAGACAGCCCTTAGCAATCAGCCCCAGCATTTT	CASKTALSNQPQHF
NA	TRBJ2-1	TRBV7-9	TRBD1	TGTGCCAGCAGCTTATTTGTGGGACAGGGGGCCTACAATGAGCAGTTCTTC	CASSLFVGQGAYNEQFF
once	TRBJ1-2	TRBV5-1	NA	TGCGCCAGCAGCTTGGCCCCAGGGGTCGGCTATGGCTACACCTTC	CASSLAPGVGYGYTF
NA	TRBJ2-2	TRBV5-1	NA	TGCGCCAGCAGCCCCGAGTCCACCGGGGAGCTGTTTTTT	CASSPESTGELFF
NA	TRBJ2-3	TRBV28	TRBD1	TGTGCCAGCAGTGTCCGAGGGACAGGGAAGGATACGCAGTATTTT	CASSVRGTGKDTQYF
NA	TRBJ2-7	TRBV2	TRBD2	TGTGCCAGCAGTGGGGTAACTAGCGCTCGCGAGCAGTACTTC	CASSGVTSAREQYF
NA	TRBJ1-2	TRBV7-9	NA	TGTGCCAGCAGCTTAACCGGGGTGGAGGGCACCGACCCCTATGGCTACACCTTC	CASSLTGVEGTDPYGYTF
many	TRBJ1-5	TRBV20-1	NA	TGCAGTGCTAGTTACACAGATCAGCCCCAGCATTTT	CSASYTDQPQHF
NA	TRBJ2-7	TRBV28	TRBD1	TGTGCCAGCAGTTTGCCTGGACAGGGGAGCTACGAGCAGTACTTC	CASSLPGQGSYEQYF
NA	TRBJ1-1	TRBV5-1	TRBD1	TGCGCCAGCAGCTTGAACAGGGGGGACACTGAAGCTTTCTTT	CASSLNRGDTEAFF
NA	TRBJ1-5	TRBV28	NA	TGTGCCAGCAGTACTAATCAGCCCCAGCATTTT	CASSTNQPQHF
NA	TRBJ1-4	TRBV3-1/TRBV3-2	TRBD1	TGTGCCAGCAGCCGGGACGGGACAGGGATTAAACTGTTTTTT	CASSRDGTGIKLFF
NA	TRBJ2-2	TRBV28	TRBD2	TGTGCCAGCGATAGCGGGCGCCTGTACACCGGGGAGCTGTTTTTT	CASDSGRLYTGELFF
NA	TRBJ2-7	TRBV19	TRBD2	TGTGCCAGTAGGGGACTACTAACCTACGAGCAGTACTTC	CASRGLLTYEQYF
NA	TRBJ1-3	TRBV5-6	TRBD1	TGTGCCAGCAGCTGGGTGGACAGGCAAAACACCATATATTTT	CASSWVDRQNTIYF
NA	TRBJ2-5	TRBV7-2	TRBD2	TGTGCCAGCAGTCGGGAGCGGGGCGGCCGAGAGACCCAGTACTTC	CASSRERGGRETQYF
NA	TRBJ1-4	TRBV6-5	TRBD1	TGTGCCAGCAGAGGGGGACAGGCCGCTAATGAAAAACTGTTTTTT	CASRGGQAANEKLFF
NA	TRBJ2-5	TRBV9	NA	TGTGCCAGCAGCGCGCAAGCATCAGGTCGGACCCAGTACTTC	CASSAQASGRTQYF
once	TRBJ2-3	TRBV5-4	TRBD2	TGTGCCAGCAGCTTGGGACTAGCGGGAGGTGCAGATACGCAGTATTTT	CASSLGLAGGADTQYF
NA	TRBJ1-2	TRBV18	TRBD1	TGTGCCAGCTCAGAGGGACAGTCTAACTATGGCTACACCTTC	CASSEGQSNYGYTF
NA	TRBJ2-2	TRBV2	NA	TGTGCCAGCAGTCCGCAGGGGGGAACCGGGGAGCTGTTTTTT	CASSPQGGTGELFF
NA	TRBJ2-4	TRBV6-2/TRBV6-3	NA	TGTGCCAGCAGTTACTTGACAGAAAACATTCAGTACTTC	CASSYLTENIQYF
NA	TRBJ2-7	TRBV10-3	TRBD1	TGTGCCATGGGACAGGGCCTCTCCTACGAGCAGTACTTC	CAMGQGLSYEQYF
NA	TRBJ2-1	TRBV9	TRBD1	TGTGCCAGCAGCGTCGGACAGGGGGCAGTGCAGAATGAGCAGTTCTTC	CASSVGQGAVQNEQFF
NA	TRBJ2-7	TRBV19	TRBD1	TGTGCCAGTAGTCCGCGACAGGGAACCTACGAGCAGTACTTC	CASSPRQGTYEQYF
few	TRBJ1-1	TRBV10-1	NA	TGCGCCAGCAGTGTTTCGGTAAACACTGAAGCTTTCTTT	CASSVSVNTEAFF
NA	TRBJ2-6	TRBV27	NA	TGTGCCAGCAGTTCCCCTGACAGCTCTGGGGCCAACGTCCTGACTTTC	CASSSPDSSGANVLTF
NA	TRBJ2-1	TRBV5-6	TRBD2	TGTGCCAGCAATCCGGGACTAGCGGGAGGCGATGAGCAGTTCTTC	CASNPGLAGGDEQFF
NA	TRBJ2-7	TRBV28	TRBD1	TGTGCCAGCAGTTTATCGGGGACAGGGGGCCTCGAGCAGTACTTC	CASSLSGTGGLEQYF
few	TRBJ2-7	TRBV7-2	TRBD1	TGTGCCAGCAGCTCCAGGGACAGGAGATGGAAGCAGTACTTC	CASSSRDRRWKQYF
NA	TRBJ1-4	TRBV25-1	NA	TGTGCCAGCAGTGGGCGACAAGGACTACATAATGAAAAACTGTTTTTT	CASSGRQGLHNEKLFF
NA	TRBJ2-1	TRBV4-2	NA	TGTGCCAGCAGCCTCAAAACCTCCAGGTCCGGCTCCTACAATGAGCAGTTCTTC	CASSLKTSRSGSYNEQFF
NA	TRBJ1-1	TRBV28	NA	TGTGCCAGCAGTTTCAACAGGAACACTGAAGCTTTCTTT	CASSFNRNTEAFF
once	TRBJ1-1	TRBV5-1	NA	TGCGCCAGCACCAATAGGGGGGGACGGACTGAAGCTTTCTTT	CASTNRGGRTEAFF
NA	TRBJ1-1	TRBV2	NA	TGTGCCAGCAGTGGGACAGACACTGAAGCTTTCTTT	CASSGTDTEAFF
NA	TRBJ2-2	TRBV7-9	TRBD2	TGTGCCAGCAGCTTTCCCAGCGGGGGGCTGAGGACCGGGGAGCTGTTTTTT	CASSFPSGGLRTGELFF